This passage covers 27 T cell receptor beta chains from one sample sequenced in a study of shared clonotypes between healthy human individuals. Naive CD8 isolation took CD45RO-negative cells positively selected for CCR7 and excluded terminally differentiated effector memory CD45RA+ cells. Generated by immunoSEQ multiplex PCR, the TCRdb table keeps only in-frame clones and is missing some. The sample has about 2,200,000 clones; roughly 91% are singletons. The sequencing input was naive CD8+ T cells from PBMCs. Receptors originate from a man aged 18 to 29 in good health. Some clones in this sample may be carry-over from other donors' samples.

CDR3 DNA: TGCGCCAGCAGCCGGGACCCCTCGGCCCAGTACTTC. The encoded protein is CASSRDPSAQYF. The chain joins TRBV4-1 to TRBJ2-5; possibly TRBD1 or TRBD2 for D (5 bases each). Germline loops: CDR1 MGHRA, CDR2 YSYEKL. This CDR3 has 12 residues. V gave up 4 bases and J gave up 9 bases, with 12 bases separating them.

This clone is a singleton in its sample. The V and J genes are TRBV28 and TRBJ1-1; D may be TRBD1 (5 bases). CDR3 length: 13 amino acids. Per germline, CDR1 MDHEN and CDR2 SYDVKM. Trimming pared 3 bases from V and 10 bases from J, leaving 15 bases between. CDR3: CASSLRIRGRAFF. The CDR3 bases are TGTGCCAGCAGTTTGCGGATCCGGGGCAGAGCTTTCTTT.

This sequence joins TRBV27 and TRBJ2-2; D is unclear. This CDR3 has 13 amino acids. V shed 4 bases and J shed 6 bases, with 9 bases lying between them. Germline lookup yields CDR1 MNHEY and CDR2 SMNVEV (reference sequence). CDR3 protein: CASSSVGPGELFF. The CDR3 DNA reads TGTGCCAGCAGTTCTGTCGGTCCCGGGGAGCTGTTTTTT.

The V gene is TRBV28, the J gene TRBJ2-5, with D tentatively TRBD1 or TRBD2 (5 bases each). The V end lost 4 bases, the J end lost 2 bases, and 11 bases lay between the germline ends. The CDR3 spans 14 residues. Germline V lookup: CDR1 MDHEN, CDR2 SYDVKM. The CDR3 loop reads CASSYPREQETQYF. DNA for the CDR3: TGTGCCAGCAGTTACCCCAGGGAGCAAGAGACCCAGTACTTC.

This chain connects TRBV6-1 to TRBJ2-1; 9 nucleotides match TRBD1. After removal of 8 bases from V and 4 bases from J, the junction contained 0 bases not matched to a gene. Germline V lookup: CDR1 MNHNS, CDR2 SASEGT. The CDR3 totals 12 residues. The CDR3, as DNA: TGTGCCAGCGGGACAGGGTACAATGAGCAGTTCTTC. Amino acids: CASGTGYNEQFF.

With respect to this clone: The sample carries other DNA sequences with the same CDR3. The V gene is TRBV27, the J gene TRBJ2-7; maybe TRBD2 (7 bases). Trimming took off 0 bases at V and 4 bases at J, with 13 bases between the two ends. Germline V CDR1 and CDR2: MNHEY, SMNVEV (reference sequence). This CDR3 is built from 15 residues. CDR3 DNA sequence: TGTGCCAGCAGTTTATCGTCGGGGGGCTCGTACGAGCAGTACTTC. This gives the protein CASSLSSGGSYEQYF.

The chain combines TRBV19 with TRBJ2-7; tentatively, D is TRBD2 (5 bases). The CDR3 covers 14 residues. Germline values: CDR1 LNHDA, CDR2 SQIVND (reference sequence). Trimming removed 5 bases at V and 0 bases at J, with 11 bases between. The CDR3 region is CASSFGLGSYEQYF. The DNA for the CDR3 is TGTGCCAGTAGTTTCGGACTCGGCTCCTACGAGCAGTACTTC.

For this clone: This CDR3 is also generated by other DNA sequences in the sample. The chain employs TRBV28 and TRBJ2-1, with D unresolved. The CDR3 has 13 residues. Germline values: CDR1 MDHEN, CDR2 SYDVKM. Trimming removed 2 bases at V and 7 bases at J, with 9 bases between. The CDR3 nucleotides are TGTGCCAGCAGTTTAAGTCGGGTGAATGAGCAGTTCTTC. This encodes CASSLSRVNEQFF.

This clone was counted between two and nine times. The CDR3 loop reads CASSLAGEGVELFF. The CDR3 coding sequence is TGTGCCAGCAGCTTAGCCGGTGAGGGTGTGGAGCTGTTTTTT. The chain uses TRBV7-7 and TRBJ2-2; TRBD2 might be the D (5 bases). The CDR3 has 14 amino acids. The germline V gene encodes CDR1 SSHAT and CDR2 FNYEAQ (reference sequence). Deletions cut 0 bases from V and 10 bases from J, with 12 bases between.

V gene TRBV27 combines with J gene TRBJ1-1, with D unresolved. This CDR3 spans 17 amino acids. V lost 6 bases to trimming and J lost 3 bases, with 23 bases between them. Germline lookup yields CDR1 MNHEY and CDR2 SMNVEV (reference sequence). CDR3 coding DNA: TGTGCCAGCAGCCCCGCCGTTTCAGGCCCCTGGGACACTGAAGCTTTCTTT. Its protein is CASSPAVSGPWDTEAFF.

This clone was detected a few times. CDR3 nucleotide sequence: TGCGCCAGCAGTTTTACCACAGGGTTCACTGAAGCTTTCTTT. Translation gives CASSFTTGFTEAFF. The chain has TRBV5-1 and TRBJ1-1, with D perhaps TRBD1 (6 bases). Trimming removed 5 bases at V and 4 bases at J, with 15 bases between. This CDR3 is 14 amino acids long. Looked up from germline, CDR1 is SGHRS and CDR2 is YFSETQ. Filled out from reference TRBV5-1 and TRBJ1-1, the complete variable domain reads KAGVTQTPRYLIKTRGQQVTLSCSPISGHRSVSWYQQTPGQGLQFLFEYFSETQRNKGNFPGRFSGRQFSNSRSEMNVSTLELGDSALYLCASSFTTGFTEAFFGQGTRLTVV.

The chain is built from TRBV13 and TRBJ2-3; 13 bases agree with TRBD2. Trimming removed 5 bases from V and 4 bases from J; junction bases left unmatched: 6. The CDR3 extends over 16 amino acids. Germline V gene lookup returns CDR1 PRHDT and CDR2 FYEKMQ (reference sequence). CDR3 residues: CASSPGTSGKADTQYF. The CDR3 DNA follows: TGTGCCAGCAGCCCCGGGACTAGCGGGAAAGCAGATACGCAGTATTTT.

Note on this clone: Distinct nucleotide sequences in the sample also encode this CDR3. The V gene is TRBV27, the J gene TRBJ2-7; no clear D gene. The V end was cut by 6 bases, the J end by 1 base, with 10 bases between. Germline V gives CDR1 MNHEY, CDR2 SMNVEV (reference sequence). The CDR3 is 13 residues long. CDR3 coding DNA: TGTGCCAGCAGCCCAATGGGGTCCTACGAGCAGTACTTC. Translation: CASSPMGSYEQYF.

Remarks on this clone: Other DNA variants within this sample encode the same CDR3. V is TRBV28 and J is TRBJ2-7; TRBD1 agrees at 9 bases. Looked up from germline, CDR1 is MDHEN and CDR2 is SYDVKM. The CDR3 loop spans 15 amino acids. The V segment lost 3 bases and the J segment 2 bases; nucleotides outside the gene matches: 5. The CDR3 sequence: CASSLEDRGAYEQYF. CDR3 in DNA: TGTGCCAGCAGTTTGGAGGACAGGGGTGCCTACGAGCAGTACTTC.

About this clone: At the DNA level, this CDR3 is encoded by other sequences in the same sample as well. V gene TRBV27 combines with J gene TRBJ2-3; D unresolved. The germline V and J ends were trimmed by 8 bases and 5 bases, with 8 bases remaining between them. The CDR3 is 11 amino acids. In germline, CDR1 is MNHEY, CDR2 SMNVEV (reference sequence). In DNA, the CDR3 is TGTGCCAGCGGATCAGGAGATACGCAGTATTTT. This gives the protein CASGSGDTQYF.

The genes are TRBV11-3 and TRBJ1-2; D remains unclear. CDR1 SGHNT and CDR2 YENEEA come from the germline V gene. The CDR3 is 14 amino acids. Trimming shortened V by 1 base and J by 0 bases, and 6 bases separated the two germline ends. The CDR3 here is CASSLGEANYGYTF. CDR3 nucleotides: TGTGCCAGCAGCTTAGGGGAAGCTAACTATGGCTACACCTTC.

The chain is built from TRBV27 and TRBJ2-1, with 8 nucleotides matching TRBD2. The CDR3 covers 18 residues. Germline CDR1 and CDR2: MNHEY and SMNVEV (reference sequence). The trim removed 5 bases at V and 3 bases at J, leaving 15 bases unmatched. CDR3 region: CASSLIDYSGIGYNEQFF. CDR3 coding DNA: TGTGCCAGCAGTCTAATCGACTATAGCGGGATTGGCTACAATGAGCAGTTCTTC.

The J gene is TRBJ1-4, the V gene TRBV19; 7 bases are shared with TRBD1. With V trimmed by 5 bases and J by 7 bases, 13 bases remained unmatched. The CDR3 extends over 16 amino acids. Germline V CDR1 and CDR2: LNHDA, SQIVND (reference sequence). The CDR3 sequence is CASSPPMRGLGEKLFF. The DNA for the CDR3 is TGTGCCAGTAGTCCTCCGATGAGGGGGCTGGGTGAAAAACTGTTTTTT.

On this clone: This same CDR3 is encoded by further DNA sequences in the sample. V is TRBV6-1 and J is TRBJ1-2, with D perhaps TRBD1 (5 bases). This CDR3 has 12 amino acids. Germline V lookup: CDR1 MNHNS, CDR2 SASEGT. The germline V and J ends were trimmed by 4 bases and 4 bases, with 7 bases remaining between them. The CDR3 sequence: CASSGRGYGYTF. The CDR3 coding sequence is TGTGCCAGCAGTGGGAGGGGCTATGGCTACACCTTC.

This clone was seen only a few times. V is TRBV5-4 and J is TRBJ1-2; D gene ambiguous. CDR1 and CDR2 from the germline V gene are SGHNT and YYREEE (reference sequence). The CDR3 has 14 amino acids. V was clipped by 0 bases and J by 7 bases, with 13 bases between them. CDR3: CASSLGSPAGGYTF. The CDR3 region has the DNA TGTGCCAGCAGCTTGGGGAGCCCTGCCGGTGGCTACACCTTC.

The chain is built from TRBV6-1 and TRBJ2-7, with TRBD1 identical over 8 bases. V was pared by 11 bases and J by 4 bases, with 7 bases of the junction left unmatched. Germline values: CDR1 MNHNS, CDR2 SASEGT. The CDR3 is 12 amino acids. CDR3 coding DNA: TGTGCCGTCCGGACAGGGAATTACGAGCAGTACTTC. It yields the protein CAVRTGNYEQYF.

The rearrangement links TRBV28 to TRBJ1-5; 7 nucleotides match TRBD1. After removal of 3 bases from V and 4 bases from J, the junction contained 9 bases not matched to a gene. This CDR3 is built from 16 residues. Germline CDR1 and CDR2: MDHEN and SYDVKM. CDR3: CASSFDRQGRNQPQHF. CDR3 DNA: TGTGCCAGCAGTTTCGATCGACAGGGTCGGAATCAGCCCCAGCATTTT.

Regarding this clone: The sample has other DNA sequences that encode this CDR3 too. J is TRBJ2-4 and V is TRBV9, with D tentatively TRBD2 (5 bases). Germline assignment: CDR1 SGDLS and CDR2 YYNGEE. Trimming left V 2 bases short and J 0 bases short, with 9 bases between. CDR3 length: 15 amino acids. CDR3 DNA sequence: TGTGCCAGCAGCGTCGAGGGTCTAGCCAAAAACATTCAGTACTTC. Translation gives CASSVEGLAKNIQYF.

The chain couples TRBV6-6 to TRBJ2-7; 8 nucleotides match TRBD2. This CDR3 has 15 amino acids. V lost 0 bases and J lost 2; bases outside the gene matches: 3. Germline loops: CDR1 MNHNY, CDR2 SVGAGI (reference sequence). CDR3 nucleotides: TGTGCCAGCAGTTACTCGATAGCGGGGACCTACGAGCAGTACTTC. Translating gives CASSYSIAGTYEQYF.

The genes are TRBV9 and TRBJ2-7; TRBD2 matches 7 bases. V trimming: 5 bases; J trimming: 4 bases; junction bases outside the gene matches: 12. The CDR3 covers 15 residues. CDR1 and CDR2 from the germline V gene are SGDLS and YYNGEE. CDR3 sequence: CASSGTGTIPYEQYF. CDR3 coding DNA: TGTGCCAGCAGTGGTACCGGGACTATACCTTACGAGCAGTACTTC.

The chain recombines TRBV7-9 with TRBJ2-7; D is possibly TRBD1 or TRBD2 (5 bases each). Germline V gene data show CDR1 as SEHNR and CDR2 as FQNEAQ (reference sequence). Trimming shortened V by 5 bases and J by 6 bases, and 17 bases separated the two germline ends. CDR3 length equals 14 residues. The CDR3 nucleotides are TGTGCCAGCAGCACCAGGGTTGCAGAGGGCGAGCAGTACTTC. Amino acids: CASSTRVAEGEQYF.

The chain recombines TRBV19 with TRBJ2-1, with 7 bases aligning to TRBD2. V dropped 3 bases and J dropped 2; count of bases not matched to a gene: 13. The CDR3 covers 18 residues. CDR1 and CDR2 from the germline V gene are LNHDA and SQIVND (reference sequence). CDR3: CASSMTSGIIRPYNEQFF. CDR3 bases: TGTGCCAGTAGTATGACGAGCGGGATCATTCGGCCCTACAATGAGCAGTTCTTC.